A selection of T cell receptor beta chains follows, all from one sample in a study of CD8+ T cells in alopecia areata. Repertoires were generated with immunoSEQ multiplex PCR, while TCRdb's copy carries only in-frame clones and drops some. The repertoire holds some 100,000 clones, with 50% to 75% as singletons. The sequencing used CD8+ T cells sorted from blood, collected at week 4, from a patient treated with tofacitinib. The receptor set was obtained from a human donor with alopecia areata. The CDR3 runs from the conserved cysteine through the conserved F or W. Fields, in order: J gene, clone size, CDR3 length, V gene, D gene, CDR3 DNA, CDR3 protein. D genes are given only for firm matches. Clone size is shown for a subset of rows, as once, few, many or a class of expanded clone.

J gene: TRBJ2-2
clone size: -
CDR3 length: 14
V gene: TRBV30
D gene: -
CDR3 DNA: TGTGCCTGGATGGAGGGGGCCGACACCGGGGAGCTGTTTTTT
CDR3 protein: CAWMEGADTGELFF

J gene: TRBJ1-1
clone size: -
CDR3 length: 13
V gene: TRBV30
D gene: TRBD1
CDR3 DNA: TGTGCCTGGAGGGGACAGGGCCATACTGAAGCTTTCTTT
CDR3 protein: CAWRGQGHTEAFF

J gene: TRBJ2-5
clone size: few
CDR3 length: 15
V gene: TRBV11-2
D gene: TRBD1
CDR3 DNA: TGTGCCAGCAGCTTGTACCCTTACAGGGGAGAGACCCAGTACTTC
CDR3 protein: CASSLYPYRGETQYF

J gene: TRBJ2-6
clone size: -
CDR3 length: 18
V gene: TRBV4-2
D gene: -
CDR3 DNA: TGTGCCAGCAGCCAAGTGGGAGAGGGCAACTCTGGGGCCAACGTCCTGACTTTC
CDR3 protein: CASSQVGEGNSGANVLTF

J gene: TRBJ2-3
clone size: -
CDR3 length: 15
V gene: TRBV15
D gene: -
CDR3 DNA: TGTGCCACCAGCAGAGATCGGAGTTCATACGATACGCAGTATTTT
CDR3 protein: CATSRDRSSYDTQYF

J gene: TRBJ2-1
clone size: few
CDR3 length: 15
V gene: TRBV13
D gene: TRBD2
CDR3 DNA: TGTGCCAGCAGCCCCGGACTAGCGGCTTACAATGAGCAGTTCTTC
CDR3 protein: CASSPGLAAYNEQFF

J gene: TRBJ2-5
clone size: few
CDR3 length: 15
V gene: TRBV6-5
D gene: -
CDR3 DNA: TGTGCCAGCAGTTCCACGGGACATTTGCAAGAGACCCAGTACTTC
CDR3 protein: CASSSTGHLQETQYF

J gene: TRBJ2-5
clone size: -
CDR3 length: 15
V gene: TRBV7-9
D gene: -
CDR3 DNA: TGTGCCAGCAGCGTCCACCGGGACTTCAAAGAGACCCAGTACTTC
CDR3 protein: CASSVHRDFKETQYF

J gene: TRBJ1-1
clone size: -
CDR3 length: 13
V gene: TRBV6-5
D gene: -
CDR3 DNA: TGTGCCAGCAGTCCCGGCGTAAACACTGAAGCTTTCTTT
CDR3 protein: CASSPGVNTEAFF

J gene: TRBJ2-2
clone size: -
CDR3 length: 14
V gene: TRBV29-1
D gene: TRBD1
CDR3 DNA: TGCAGCGTCCCGTGGACAGGTTACACCGGGGAGCTGTTTTTT
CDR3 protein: CSVPWTGYTGELFF

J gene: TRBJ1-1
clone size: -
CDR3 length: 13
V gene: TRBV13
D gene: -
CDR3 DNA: TGTGCCAGCAGCTTATCTGATGGCGCTGAAGCTTTCTTT
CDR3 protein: CASSLSDGAEAFF

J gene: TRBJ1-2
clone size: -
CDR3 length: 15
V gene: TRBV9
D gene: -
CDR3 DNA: TGTGCCAGCAGCGCATTGCATGAGTCCTCCTATGGCTACACCTTC
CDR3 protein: CASSALHESSYGYTF

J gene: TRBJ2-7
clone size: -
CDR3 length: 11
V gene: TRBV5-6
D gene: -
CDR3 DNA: TGTGCCAGCAGCTTGTCTCTCGAGCAGTACTTC
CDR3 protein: CASSLSLEQYF

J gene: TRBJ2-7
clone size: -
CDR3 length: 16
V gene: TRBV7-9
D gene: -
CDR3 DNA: TGTGCCAGCAGGAGCTTGACAGGCGTGAGCTCCTACGAGCAGTACTTC
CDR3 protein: CASRSLTGVSSYEQYF

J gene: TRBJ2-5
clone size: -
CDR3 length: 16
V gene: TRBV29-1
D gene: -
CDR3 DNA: TGCAGCGTTATCCCCCCCTCCTTTCGGGTAGCGGAGACCCAGTACTTC
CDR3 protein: CSVIPPSFRVAETQYF

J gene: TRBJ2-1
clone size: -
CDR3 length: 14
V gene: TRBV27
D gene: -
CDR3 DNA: TGTGCCAGCGGTGATGGGACATCTTACAATGAGCAGTTCTTC
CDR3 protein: CASGDGTSYNEQFF

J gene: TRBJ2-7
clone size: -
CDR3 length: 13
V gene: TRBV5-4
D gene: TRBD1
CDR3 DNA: TGTGCCAGCAGCTTCGGACAGGGGGGCGAGCAGTACTTC
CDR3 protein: CASSFGQGGEQYF

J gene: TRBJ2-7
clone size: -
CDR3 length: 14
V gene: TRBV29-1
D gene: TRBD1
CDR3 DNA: TGCAGCGTTGCCGGGACAGGGTTCACCTACGAGCAGTACTTC
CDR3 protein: CSVAGTGFTYEQYF

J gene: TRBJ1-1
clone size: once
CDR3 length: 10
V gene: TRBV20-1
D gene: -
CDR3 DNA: TGCAGTGCTAGTGACCCTGAAGCTTTCTTT
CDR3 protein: CSASDPEAFF

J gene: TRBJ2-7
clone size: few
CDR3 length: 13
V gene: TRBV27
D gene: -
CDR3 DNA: TGTGCCAGCAGTTTCACAGAGCTCTACGAGCAGTACTTC
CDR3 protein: CASSFTELYEQYF

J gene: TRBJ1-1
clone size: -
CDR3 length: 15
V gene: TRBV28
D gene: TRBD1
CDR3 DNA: TGTGCCAGCAGTCTACGGACAGGGGGTACCACTGAAGCTTTCTTT
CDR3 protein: CASSLRTGGTTEAFF

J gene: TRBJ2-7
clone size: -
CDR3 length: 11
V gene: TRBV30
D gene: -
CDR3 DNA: TGTGCCTGGGTCGAAGGAGGTGAGCAGTACTTC
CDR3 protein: CAWVEGGEQYF